The next 23 T cell receptor beta chains were all read from a single sample in a study of T cell responses to AZD1222 COVID-19 vaccine. Assay: immunoSEQ multiplex PCR; the TCRdb copy retains only in-frame clones and omits some. Counted here are over 85,000 clones, approximately 89% occurring once; the ten biggest clones make up approximately 5.3%. The sample in question was peripheral blood, obtained 28 days after the second AZD1222 dose. The receptors stem from an adult who received the AZD1222 COVID-19 vaccine.

The V and J genes are TRBV11-3 and TRBJ1-5; 9 bases map to TRBD1. CDR1 SGHNT and CDR2 YENEEA come from the germline V gene. The V segment lost 1 base and the J segment 7 bases; nucleotides outside the gene matches: 5. The CDR3 runs 15 residues. The DNA of the CDR3 is TGTGCCAGCAGCTTAGTTGTGGGACAGGGACAGCCCCAGCATTTT. It specifies CASSLVVGQGQPQHF. The full variable domain, with the rest looked up from reference TRBV11-3 and TRBJ1-5, is EAGVVQSPRYKIIEKKQPVAFWCNPISGHNTLYWYLQNLGQGPELLIRYENEEAVDDSQLPKDRFSAERLKGVDSTLKIQPAELGDSAVYLCASSLVVGQGQPQHFGDGTRLSIL.

This chain uses TRBV7-9 with TRBJ2-2; tentatively, D is TRBD1 or TRBD2 (5 bases each). Germline V gene data show CDR1 as SEHNR and CDR2 as FQNEAQ (reference sequence). The CDR3 extends over 17 amino acids. V was shortened by 1 base and J by 0 bases, with 12 bases between the two germline ends. CDR3 DNA: TGTGCCAGCAGCTTAGGTAGACAGACTACGAACACCGGGGAGCTGTTTTTT. This codes for CASSLGRQTTNTGELFF.

This clone has just a few counts. The rearrangement links TRBV7-8 to TRBJ2-1, with 8 bases fitting TRBD2. Trimming cost V 4 bases and J 9 bases; bases outside gene matches: 17. The CDR3 is 17 amino acids. Germline CDR1 SGHVS, CDR2 FQNEAQ. The CDR3 DNA follows: TGTGCCAGCAGCTCGGTCTGGGCTTCGGGGGGGGCAAGTGAGCAGTTCTTC. Residues: CASSSVWASGGASEQFF.

This rearrangement joins TRBV2 to TRBJ1-4, with D possibly matching TRBD1 (5 bases). The germline V gene encodes CDR1 SNHLY and CDR2 FYNNEI. CDR3 size: 13 residues. The ends were cut back, 7 bases at V and 5 bases at J, with 11 bases in the middle. The chain's CDR3 is CASKRQLNEKLFF. In nucleotides, the CDR3 is TGTGCCAGCAAAAGACAGCTAAATGAAAAACTGTTTTTT.

This clone was found once. The chain employs TRBV27 and TRBJ1-1; D is unresolved. V shed 8 bases and J shed 2 bases, with 9 bases lying between them. The CDR3 totals 12 residues. Germline V gene sequence: CDR1 MNHEY, CDR2 SMNVEV (reference sequence). CDR3 coding DNA: TGTGCCAGCTCCCGGCCCAACACTGAAGCTTTCTTT. Encoded protein: CASSRPNTEAFF.

J is TRBJ2-1 and V is TRBV7-3, with a possible D match to TRBD1 (5 bases). This CDR3 comprises 15 residues. V shed 2 bases and J shed 4 bases, with 12 bases lying between them. Germline assignment: CDR1 SGHTA and CDR2 FQGTGA. CDR3 in DNA: TGTGCCAGCAGCTTAGGTGCTGGGGCATACAATGAGCAGTTCTTC. This codes for CASSLGAGAYNEQFF.

For this clone: This CDR3 is also generated by other DNA sequences in the sample. This chain links TRBV19 with TRBJ1-2; maybe TRBD1 (6 bases). Germline V CDR1 and CDR2: LNHDA, SQIVND (reference sequence). The V end lost 4 bases, the J end lost 4 bases, and 13 bases lay between the germline ends. The CDR3 extends over 14 amino acids. The CDR3 DNA sequence: TGTGCCAGTAGTAGGACAGACTTTTTCTATGGCTACACCTTC. Translated: CASSRTDFFYGYTF.

This sequence joins TRBV28 and TRBJ2-7; maybe TRBD1 (6 bases). V lost 5 bases and J 0 bases, leaving 17 bases between the germline ends. This CDR3 has 16 residues. Germline lookup yields CDR1 MDHEN and CDR2 SYDVKM. Here the CDR3 reads CASSPLVGAHSYEQYV. CDR3 sequence (DNA): TGTGCCAGCAGTCCTCTTGTGGGGGCGCACTCCTACGAGCAGTACGTC.

The chain uses TRBV28 and TRBJ2-7; D may be TRBD1 or TRBD2 (6 bases each). The length of the CDR3 is 13 residues. Trimming removed 7 bases from V and 4 bases from J, with 14 bases in between. The V gene's germline CDR1 is MDHEN and CDR2 SYDVKM. DNA of the CDR3: TGTGCCAGCACGACAGGCGGGAATTACGAGCAGTACTTC. As protein: CASTTGGNYEQYF.

The chain uses TRBV30 and TRBJ2-7; perhaps TRBD2 as D (6 bases). The CDR3 length is 14 residues. The V gene's germline CDR1 is GTSNPN and CDR2 SVGIG (reference sequence). The V end lost 3 bases, the J end lost 4 bases, and 16 bases lay between the germline ends. CDR3 sequence reads: CAWSPRRAIYEQYF. CDR3 coding DNA: TGTGCCTGGAGCCCCCGGAGGGCTATATACGAGCAGTACTTC.

The chain carries TRBV27 and TRBJ1-2; 11 bases agree with TRBD1. The CDR3 covers 18 residues. The V and J ends lost 5 bases and 3 bases, in that order; junction bases with no gene match: 14. Germline V gene lookup returns CDR1 MNHEY and CDR2 SMNVEV (reference sequence). This chain's CDR3 is CASSDISLGTGGDYGYTF. CDR3 coding DNA: TGTGCCAGCAGTGATATCTCCCTAGGGACAGGGGGTGACTATGGCTACACCTTC.

V is TRBV2 and J is TRBJ2-7; tentative D call: TRBD1 (5 bases). The CDR3 is 16 residues long. In germline, CDR1 is SNHLY, CDR2 FYNNEI. Trimming took 11 bases from V and 4 from J, leaving 27 bases between them. The CDR3 here is CAWGRTFLGTKYEQYF. The CDR3 region has the DNA TGTGCCTGGGGCAGGACATTCCTCGGCACAAAATACGAGCAGTACTTC.

The chain is built from TRBV6-2 or TRBV6-3 and TRBJ1-2; D call uncertain. Trimming removed 6 bases at V and 7 bases at J, with 15 bases between. This CDR3 contains 13 residues. CDR1 and CDR2 from the germline V gene are MNHEY and SVGEGT. The CDR3 region is CASSVGKGRGYTF. CDR3 in DNA: TGTGCCAGCAGCGTCGGGAAGGGCCGTGGCTACACCTTC.

V and J are TRBV7-9 and TRBJ2-2; TRBD1 agrees at 9 bases. The CDR3 extends over 15 amino acids. In germline, CDR1 is SEHNR, CDR2 FQNEAQ (reference sequence). The J segment lost 8 bases and the V segment lost 1 base, leaving 5 bases of the junction unmatched. CDR3 amino acids: CASSLVQGAPGELFF. CDR3 nucleotide sequence: TGTGCCAGCAGCTTAGTACAGGGGGCGCCTGGGGAGCTGTTTTTT.

The gene calls are TRBV19 and TRBJ2-2, with D perhaps matching TRBD2 (7 bases). This CDR3 comprises 16 residues. In germline, CDR1 is LNHDA, CDR2 SQIVND (reference sequence). The V and J ends lost 7 bases and 5 bases respectively, with 20 bases between them. CDR3 amino acids: CASTRGAAGVTGELFF. CDR3 bases: TGTGCCAGTACCCGGGGGGCGGCAGGGGTGACCGGGGAGCTGTTTTTT.

This clone occurred once. The rearrangement uses TRBV18 and TRBJ1-5; 7 bases agree with TRBD1. Germline V CDR1 and CDR2: KGHSH, LQKENI. After removal of 1 base from V and 4 bases from J, the junction contained 4 bases not matched to a gene. This CDR3 comprises 15 residues. CDR3 coding DNA: TGTGCCAGCTCACCACAGACAGGGCTTAATCAGCCCCAGCATTTT. Translating it yields CASSPQTGLNQPQHF.

This rearrangement joins TRBV7-9 to TRBJ2-3; D possibly corresponds to TRBD1 (6 bases). This CDR3 comprises 13 residues. Germline CDR1 reads SEHNR; CDR2 reads FQNEAQ (reference sequence). As DNA, the CDR3 is TGTGCATGGGGGCTAGCCGACCGAGATACGCAGTATTTT. Its translation: CAWGLADRDTQYF. Full variable domain (outside the CDR3, taken from reference TRBV7-9 and TRBJ2-3): DTGVSQNPRHKITKRGQNVTFRCDPISEHNRLYWYRQTLGQGPEFLTYFQNEAQLEKSRLLSDRFSAERPKGSFSTLEIQRTEQGDSAMYLCAWGLADRDTQYFGPGTRLTVL.

J is TRBJ1-4 and V is TRBV5-6; 7 bases agree with TRBD1. CDR3 length: 18 amino acids. Trimming took 6 bases from V and 0 from J; bases not matched to a gene: 14. The V gene's germline CDR1 is SGHDT and CDR2 YYEEEE. The CDR3 protein is CASKKRIAGTATNEKLFF. The CDR3 nucleotides read TGTGCCAGCAAGAAGCGAATTGCCGGGACAGCAACTAATGAAAAACTGTTTTTT.

This clone was found a few times. This rearrangement joins TRBV6-5 to TRBJ2-5, with D tentatively TRBD1 (6 bases). The CDR3 is made up of 15 amino acids. CDR1 and CDR2 (germline): MNHEY, SVGAGI. V was cut by 0 bases and J by 4 bases, with 12 bases left in between. CDR3 amino acids: CASSYSSRGIETQYF. The CDR3 DNA reads TGTGCCAGCAGTTACTCGTCAAGGGGGATAGAGACCCAGTACTTC.

This clone turned up a few times. The V and J genes are TRBV5-4 and TRBJ1-1; no definite D call. V lost 0 bases to trimming and J lost 1 base, with 13 bases between them. The CDR3 covers 16 residues. Germline assignment: CDR1 SGHNT and CDR2 YYREEE (reference sequence). CDR3 protein: CASSLVGSAGNTEAFF. The DNA for the CDR3 is TGTGCCAGCAGCTTGGTTGGCAGCGCTGGGAACACTGAAGCTTTCTTT.

This clone was counted once. V and J are TRBV4-3 and TRBJ2-7; TRBD1 aligns across 8 bases. The CDR3 totals 15 residues. From germline, CDR1 is LGHNA and CDR2 YSLEER. V lost 0 bases to trimming and J lost 2 bases; unmatched junction nucleotides: 3. The CDR3 loop reads CASSQDRTGPYEQYF. The CDR3 bases are TGCGCCAGCAGCCAAGATAGGACAGGGCCCTACGAGCAGTACTTC.

The chain recombines TRBV18 with TRBJ1-1; D is possibly TRBD1 (5 bases). V lost 0 bases and J 6 bases, leaving 17 bases between the germline ends. The CDR3 is made up of 16 amino acids. Per germline, CDR1 KGHSH and CDR2 LQKENI. The CDR3 is CASSPPAGQGSAEAFF. DNA of the CDR3: TGTGCCAGCTCACCACCCGCAGGGCAAGGTAGCGCTGAAGCTTTCTTT.

The chain combines TRBV28 with TRBJ1-5, with TRBD1 identical over 7 bases. Germline V CDR1 and CDR2: MDHEN, SYDVKM. With 7 bases clipped from V and 3 bases from J, the junction kept 3 bases outside the gene matches. CDR3 length equals 13 residues. CDR3 coding DNA: TGTGCCAGCAAAGGGGGCTACAATCAGCCCCAGCATTTT. Encoded protein: CASKGGYNQPQHF.